Below are 10 T cell receptor beta chains sequenced from a single sample in a study of technical replicates of blood from a few donors. Using immunoSEQ multiplex PCR, the repertoire was profiled, and TCRdb retains in-frame clones only, with some absent. The table has around 79,000 clones, around 94% seen once; the top ten hold about 0.39%. Sequenced sample: T cells isolated from PBMCs. These receptors all come from a human donor in good health.

The rearrangement links TRBV12-5 to TRBJ1-2; D gene ambiguous. The CDR3 is 13 amino acids. Trimming took off 6 bases at V and 4 bases at J, with 12 bases between the two ends. Germline CDR1 LGHNT, CDR2 FRNRAP. DNA for the CDR3: TGTGCTAGTGGAACCGCCCAGATCTATGGCTACACCTTC. Protein: CASGTAQIYGYTF.

Comment on this clone: A junction end diverges from the germline sequence, so it may reflect a read error. This chain joins TRBV30 and TRBJ1-5, with D possibly being TRBD1 (5 bases). The CDR3 covers 13 residues. Germline values: CDR1 GTSNPN, CDR2 SVGIG (reference sequence). The DNA of the CDR3 is TGTGCCTGGTCAACAGGTGGGGATCAGTCCCAGCATTTT. Translation: CAWSTGGDQSQHF.

The chain combines TRBV7-9 with TRBJ2-2; 8 bases are shared with TRBD2. Germline V gives CDR1 SEHNR, CDR2 FQNEAQ (reference sequence). V shed 6 bases, J shed 4 bases, and the junction held 7 bases outside the gene matches. The CDR3 is made up of 15 amino acids. Written as DNA, the CDR3 is TGTGCCAGCAGTCAAGCGGGGGCCGGCACCGGGGAGCTGTTTTTT. Translating it yields CASSQAGAGTGELFF.

The chain is built from TRBV2 and TRBJ2-3; D may be TRBD2 (5 bases). V was pared by 8 bases and J by 5 bases, with 14 bases between. This CDR3 is 13 amino acids long. Per germline, CDR1 SNHLY and CDR2 FYNNEI. The CDR3 loop reads CASGGRVGDTQYF. Here the CDR3 DNA reads TGTGCCAGCGGAGGAAGGGTTGGAGATACGCAGTATTTT.

The chain combines TRBV7-3 with TRBJ2-5; a possible D gene is TRBD1 (6 bases). The CDR3 is made up of 13 amino acids. Germline CDR1 SGHTA, CDR2 FQGTGA. V lost 6 bases to trimming and J lost 4 bases, with 12 bases between them. The CDR3 sequence is CASSQGRGETQYF. CDR3 coding DNA: TGTGCCAGCAGTCAAGGCAGGGGAGAGACCCAGTACTTC.

The J gene is TRBJ2-4, the V gene TRBV5-1, with a possible D match to TRBD2 (7 bases). Germline V gives CDR1 SGHRS, CDR2 YFSETQ. V was pared by 1 base and J by 2 bases, with 16 bases between. This CDR3 region has 17 residues. The CDR3 sequence is CASSLFGGGGSKNIQYF. As DNA, the CDR3 is TGCGCCAGCAGCTTGTTTGGGGGAGGGGGATCCAAAAACATTCAGTACTTC. The variable domain in full, completed from reference TRBV5-1 and TRBJ2-4, reads KAGVTQTPRYLIKTRGQQVTLSCSPISGHRSVSWYQQTPGQGLQFLFEYFSETQRNKGNFPGRFSGRQFSNSRSEMNVSTLELGDSALYLCASSLFGGGGSKNIQYFGAGTRLSVL.

This chain joins TRBV7-8 and TRBJ2-7, with TRBD2 matching 9 bases. V was clipped by 4 bases and J by 4 bases; unmatched bases: 5. The CDR3 contains 14 residues. Germline V lookup: CDR1 SGHVS, CDR2 FQNEAQ. The CDR3, as DNA: TGTGCCAGCAGCTCTAGCGGGAATCCTTACGAGCAGTACTTC. Residues: CASSSSGNPYEQYF.

This chain uses TRBV6-1 with TRBJ2-7, with 12 bases matching TRBD2. Germline trimming cut 5 bases from V and 4 bases from J; bases unmatched to any gene: 3. The CDR3 length is 14 residues. CDR1 MNHNS and CDR2 SASEGT come from the germline V gene. CDR3 in DNA: TGTGCCAGCAGTCTGACTAGCGGGAGTTACGAGCAGTACTTC. Translated, it gives CASSLTSGSYEQYF.

The genes are TRBV19 and TRBJ2-1; D is unclear. Trimming shortened V by 10 bases and J by 0 bases, and 10 bases separated the two germline ends. The length of the CDR3 is 13 residues. In germline, CDR1 is LNHDA, CDR2 SQIVND (reference sequence). For the CDR3, the DNA is TGTGCCAACCGAGAAAGCTCCTACAATGAGCAGTTCTTC. Translated, it gives CANRESSYNEQFF. Using reference TRBV19 and TRBJ2-1 for the parts outside the CDR3, the full variable domain is DGGITQSPKYLFRKEGQNVTLSCEQNLNHDAMYWYRQDPGQGLRLIYYSQIVNDFQKGDIAEGYSVSREKKESFPLTVTSAQKNPTAFYLCANRESSYNEQFFGPGTRLTVL.

The genes are TRBV4-2 and TRBJ2-7; 7 bases align to TRBD2. Looked up from germline, CDR1 is LGHNA and CDR2 is YNFKEQ. The CDR3 has 15 amino acids. The junction had 10 bases not matched to a gene; V was cut back by 2 bases and J by 6 bases. CDR3 amino acids: CASSQLTSVPLEQYF. CDR3 DNA: TGTGCCAGCAGCCAACTCACTAGCGTACCGCTCGAGCAGTACTTC.